One sample yielded the 12 T cell receptor beta chains listed below, sequenced in a study of cytomegalovirus exposure and HLA in healthy donors. Primers: 60 Vbeta forward and 13 Jbeta reverse. Profiled with immunoSEQ multiplex PCR; TCRdb holds only in-frame clones, not every one. The table lists about 130,000 clones, roughly 80% of them singletons. Sequenced input: PBMCs. All receptors come from a boy between 10 and 17 years old in good health and CMV-seronegative.

The chain is built from TRBV5-1 and TRBJ2-7, with TRBD2 matching over 8 bases. This CDR3 region has 15 residues. Germline V gives CDR1 SGHRS, CDR2 YFSETQ. V gave up 0 bases and J gave up 0 bases; unmatched junction bases: 2. CDR3 in amino acids: CASSLGTSLSYEQYF. The CDR3 nucleotides read TGCGCCAGCAGCTTGGGGACTAGCCTCTCCTACGAGCAGTACTTC.

This clone occurred once. This rearrangement joins TRBV4-3 to TRBJ2-3, with TRBD2 matching over 8 bases. The junction had 5 bases not matched to a gene; V was cut back by 0 bases and J by 3 bases. The CDR3 runs 16 residues. Germline V gene sequence: CDR1 LGHNA, CDR2 YSLEER. CDR3 residues: CASSQELAVGTDTQYF. The DNA for the CDR3 is TGCGCCAGCAGCCAAGAACTAGCGGTGGGGACAGATACGCAGTATTTT.

The chain couples TRBV19 to TRBJ2-7; perhaps TRBD2 as D (6 bases). The V end was cut by 8 bases, the J end by 5 bases, with 13 bases between. This CDR3 has 12 amino acids. Per germline, CDR1 LNHDA and CDR2 SQIVND (reference sequence). CDR3: CASGEEGDEQYF. CDR3 nucleotides: TGTGCCAGTGGGGAGGAGGGAGACGAGCAGTACTTC.

This chain links TRBV6-5 with TRBJ2-4; maybe TRBD2 (6 bases). Trimming took 6 bases from V and 1 from J, leaving 10 bases between them. The CDR3 consists of 14 residues. CDR1 and CDR2 from the germline V gene are MNHEY and SVGAGI. CDR3 region: CASRGEAAKNIQYF. CDR3 DNA sequence: TGTGCCAGCAGGGGGGAGGCGGCCAAAAACATTCAGTACTTC.

V gene TRBV5-1 combines with J gene TRBJ1-4, with 7 bases lining up with TRBD1. Trimming cost V 6 bases and J 10 bases; bases outside gene matches: 12. CDR3 size: 14 residues. Germline values: CDR1 SGHRS, CDR2 YFSETQ. The CDR3 region is CASTDPDRPGKLFF. CDR3 coding DNA: TGCGCCAGCACCGACCCGGACAGGCCGGGAAAACTGTTTTTT. Variable domain in full (rest from reference TRBV5-1 and TRBJ1-4): KAGVTQTPRYLIKTRGQQVTLSCSPISGHRSVSWYQQTPGQGLQFLFEYFSETQRNKGNFPGRFSGRQFSNSRSEMNVSTLELGDSALYLCASTDPDRPGKLFFGSGTQLSVL.

This chain uses TRBV5-8 with TRBJ2-3; 9 nucleotides align to TRBD1. The CDR3 is made up of 15 amino acids. V lost 2 bases to trimming and J lost 2 bases; unmatched junction nucleotides: 3. Germline-derived CDR1 and CDR2 are SGHTS and YDEGEE. CDR3 residues: CASSFGTGITDTQYF. DNA of the CDR3: TGTGCCAGCAGCTTCGGGACAGGGATCACAGATACGCAGTATTTT.

This chain connects TRBV18 to TRBJ1-2; D is possibly TRBD1 (5 bases). V was shortened by 2 bases and J by 3 bases, with 16 bases between the two germline ends. CDR1 and CDR2 from the germline V gene are KGHSH and LQKENI. The CDR3 loop spans 16 amino acids. The CDR3 reads CASSPNRVGEDYGYTF. DNA of the CDR3: TGTGCCAGCTCACCAAATCGGGTAGGGGAGGACTATGGCTACACCTTC.

The V and J genes are TRBV9 and TRBJ2-1; 7 nucleotides agree with TRBD1. The ends lost 3 bases at V and 0 bases at J; junction bases unmatched: 3. The CDR3 loop spans 15 amino acids. Germline V gene sequence: CDR1 SGDLS, CDR2 YYNGEE. CDR3 DNA sequence: TGTGCCAGCAGCGCCCACAGGGGCTCCTACAATGAGCAGTTCTTC. Its protein product is CASSAHRGSYNEQFF. The full variable domain, with the rest looked up from reference TRBV9 and TRBJ2-1, is DSGVTQTPKHLITATGQRVTLRCSPRSGDLSVYWYQQSLDQGLQFLIQYYNGEERAKGNILERFSAQQFPDLHSELNLSSLELGDSALYFCASSAHRGSYNEQFFGPGTRLTVL.

The rearrangement joins TRBV7-9 to TRBJ1-1, with a weak D call TRBD1 (5 bases). Germline lookup yields CDR1 SEHNR and CDR2 FQNEAQ (reference sequence). The CDR3 contains 15 residues. Between the trimmed V and J ends, which lost 6 bases and 2 bases, there was a span of 16 bases. Here the CDR3 reads CASRPGGGLNTEAFF. The CDR3 nucleotides are TGTGCCAGCAGGCCGGGGGGGGGACTTAACACTGAAGCTTTCTTT.

The rearrangement joins TRBV19 to TRBJ1-5, with D uncertain. The CDR3 length is 13 residues. The germline V gene encodes CDR1 LNHDA and CDR2 SQIVND (reference sequence). Deletions cut 6 bases from V and 6 bases from J, with 12 bases between. This CDR3 reads CASSWSPSQPQHF. The CDR3, as DNA: TGTGCCAGTAGCTGGTCTCCCAGTCAGCCCCAGCATTTT. The full variable domain, with the rest looked up from reference TRBV19 and TRBJ1-5, is DGGITQSPKYLFRKEGQNVTLSCEQNLNHDAMYWYRQDPGQGLRLIYYSQIVNDFQKGDIAEGYSVSREKKESFPLTVTSAQKNPTAFYLCASSWSPSQPQHFGDGTRLSIL.

The chain is built from TRBV9 and TRBJ2-2; D is perhaps TRBD1 (6 bases). CDR1 is SGDLS and CDR2 is YYNGEE in the germline V gene. V was pared by 0 bases and J by 3 bases, with 9 bases between. This CDR3 comprises 15 residues. The CDR3 loop reads CASSVAPGDTGELFF. DNA for the CDR3: TGTGCCAGCAGCGTAGCTCCAGGGGACACCGGGGAGCTGTTTTTT. Variable domain in full (rest from reference TRBV9 and TRBJ2-2): DSGVTQTPKHLITATGQRVTLRCSPRSGDLSVYWYQQSLDQGLQFLIQYYNGEERAKGNILERFSAQQFPDLHSELNLSSLELGDSALYFCASSVAPGDTGELFFGEGSRLTVL.

The V and J genes are TRBV2 and TRBJ2-5, with D perhaps matching TRBD2 (7 bases). The CDR3 contains 16 residues. The V end was cut by 8 bases, the J end by 2 bases, with 21 bases between. CDR1 SNHLY and CDR2 FYNNEI come from the germline V gene. The CDR3 DNA follows: TGTGCCAGCTCCCGGGGGGTCGGGGGGCTGCAAGAGACCCAGTACTTC. Encoded protein: CASSRGVGGLQETQYF. Looking up the rest from reference TRBV2 and TRBJ2-5 gives the full variable domain: EPEVTQTPSHQVTQMGQEVILRCVPISNHLYFYWYRQILGQKVEFLVSFYNNEISEKSEIFDDQFSVERPDGSNFTLKIRSTKLEDSAMYFCASSRGVGGLQETQYFGPGTRLLVL.